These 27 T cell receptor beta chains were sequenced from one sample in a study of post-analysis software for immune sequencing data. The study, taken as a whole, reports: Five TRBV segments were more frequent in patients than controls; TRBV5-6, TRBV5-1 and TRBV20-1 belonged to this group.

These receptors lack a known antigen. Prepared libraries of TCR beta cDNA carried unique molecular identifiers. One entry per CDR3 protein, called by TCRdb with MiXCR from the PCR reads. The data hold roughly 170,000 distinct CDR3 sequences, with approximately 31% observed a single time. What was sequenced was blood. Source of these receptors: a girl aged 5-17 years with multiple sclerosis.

The CDR3 reads CASSSGTGGMGNYGYTF. Here the CDR3 DNA reads TGTGCCAGCAGCTCCGGGACAGGGGGTATGGGGAACTATGGCTACACCTTC. The chain uses TRBV25-1 and TRBJ1-2; 11 bases align to TRBD1. Unmatched junction bases numbered 11, after V lost 6 bases and J lost 2 bases. CDR1 and CDR2 from the germline V gene are MGHDK and SYGVNS. The CDR3 consists of 17 residues.

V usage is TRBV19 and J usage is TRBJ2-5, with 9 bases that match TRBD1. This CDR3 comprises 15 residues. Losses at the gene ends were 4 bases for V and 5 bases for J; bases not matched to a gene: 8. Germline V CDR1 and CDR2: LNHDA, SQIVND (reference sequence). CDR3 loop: CASSSTGGGGETQYF. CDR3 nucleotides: TGTGCCAGTAGTAGCACAGGGGGCGGAGGGGAGACCCAGTACTTC.

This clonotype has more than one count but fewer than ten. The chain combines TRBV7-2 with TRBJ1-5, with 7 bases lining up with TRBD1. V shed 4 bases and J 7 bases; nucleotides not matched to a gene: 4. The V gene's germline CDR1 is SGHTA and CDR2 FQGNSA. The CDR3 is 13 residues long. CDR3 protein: CASSSGQMQPQHF. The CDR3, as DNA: TGTGCCAGCAGCTCGGGACAGATGCAGCCCCAGCATTTT.

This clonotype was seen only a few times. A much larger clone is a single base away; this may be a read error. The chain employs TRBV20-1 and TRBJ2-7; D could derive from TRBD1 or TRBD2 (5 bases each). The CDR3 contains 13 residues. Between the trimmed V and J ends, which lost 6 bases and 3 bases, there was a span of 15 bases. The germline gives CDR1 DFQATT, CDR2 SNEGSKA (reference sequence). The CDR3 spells CSARASRYYEQYF. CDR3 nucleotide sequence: TGCAGTGCCAGGGCTAGCAGGTACTACGAGCAGTACTTC.

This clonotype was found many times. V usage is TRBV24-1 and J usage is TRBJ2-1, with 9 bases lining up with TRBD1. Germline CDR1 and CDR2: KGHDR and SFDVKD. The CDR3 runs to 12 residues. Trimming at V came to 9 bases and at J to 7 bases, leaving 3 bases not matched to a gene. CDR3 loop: CATGQGLNEQFF. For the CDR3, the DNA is TGTGCCACCGGACAGGGGCTAAATGAGCAGTTCTTC.

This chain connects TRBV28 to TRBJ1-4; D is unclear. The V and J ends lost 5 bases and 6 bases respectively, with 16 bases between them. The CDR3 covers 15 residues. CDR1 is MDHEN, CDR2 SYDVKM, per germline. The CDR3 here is CASSPPSPGDEKLFF. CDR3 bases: TGTGCCAGCAGTCCCCCATCCCCAGGCGATGAAAAACTGTTTTTT.

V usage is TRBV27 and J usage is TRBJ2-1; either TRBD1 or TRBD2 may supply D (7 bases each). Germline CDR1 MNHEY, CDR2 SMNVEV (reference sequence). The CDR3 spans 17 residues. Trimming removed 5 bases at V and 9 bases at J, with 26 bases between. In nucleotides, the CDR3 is TGTGCCAGCAGTGCGCAGGGGGGGCTAGCAGGGAGGGGTGAGCAGTTCTTC. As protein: CASSAQGGLAGRGEQFF.

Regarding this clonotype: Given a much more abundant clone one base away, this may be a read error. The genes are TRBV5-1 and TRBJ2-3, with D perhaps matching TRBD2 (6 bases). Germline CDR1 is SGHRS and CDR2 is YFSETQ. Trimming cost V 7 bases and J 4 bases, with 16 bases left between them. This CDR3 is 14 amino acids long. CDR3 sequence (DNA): TGCGCCAGCGGAAAGTTAGGGGAGGCAGATACGCAGTATTTT. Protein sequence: CASGKLGEADTQYF.

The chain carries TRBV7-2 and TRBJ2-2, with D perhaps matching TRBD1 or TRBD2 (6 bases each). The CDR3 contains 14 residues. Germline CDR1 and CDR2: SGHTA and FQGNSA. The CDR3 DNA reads TGTGCAAGAAGGGGGACTTCGAACACCGGGGAGCTGTTTTTT. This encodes CARRGTSNTGELFF.

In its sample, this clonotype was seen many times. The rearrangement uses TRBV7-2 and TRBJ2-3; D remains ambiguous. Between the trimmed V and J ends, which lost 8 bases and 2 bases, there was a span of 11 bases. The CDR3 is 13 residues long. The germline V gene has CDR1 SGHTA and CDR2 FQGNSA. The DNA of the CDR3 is TGTGCCAGCGGAGACACTTTCACAGATACGCAGTATTTT. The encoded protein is CASGDTFTDTQYF.

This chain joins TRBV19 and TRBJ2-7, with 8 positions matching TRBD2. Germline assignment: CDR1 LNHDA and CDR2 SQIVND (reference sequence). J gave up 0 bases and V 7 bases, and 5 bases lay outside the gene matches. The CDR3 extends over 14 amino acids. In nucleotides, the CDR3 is TGTGCCAGTAAAGGCGGGGGGCCCTCCTACGAGCAGTACTTC. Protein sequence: CASKGGGPSYEQYF.

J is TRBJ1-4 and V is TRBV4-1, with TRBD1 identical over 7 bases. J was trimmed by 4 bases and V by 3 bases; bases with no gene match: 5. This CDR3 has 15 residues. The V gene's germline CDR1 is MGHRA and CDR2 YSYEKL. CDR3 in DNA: TGCGCCAGCAGCCATCGCCAGGGGGTTAATGAAAAACTGTTTTTT. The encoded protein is CASSHRQGVNEKLFF.

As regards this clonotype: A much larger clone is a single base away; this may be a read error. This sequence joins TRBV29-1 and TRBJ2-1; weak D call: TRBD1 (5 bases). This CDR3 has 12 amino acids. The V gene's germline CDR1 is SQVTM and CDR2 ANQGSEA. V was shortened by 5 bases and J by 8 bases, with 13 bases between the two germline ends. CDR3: CSVSRQPDEQFF. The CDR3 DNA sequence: TGCAGCGTTAGTAGACAGCCGGATGAGCAGTTCTTC.

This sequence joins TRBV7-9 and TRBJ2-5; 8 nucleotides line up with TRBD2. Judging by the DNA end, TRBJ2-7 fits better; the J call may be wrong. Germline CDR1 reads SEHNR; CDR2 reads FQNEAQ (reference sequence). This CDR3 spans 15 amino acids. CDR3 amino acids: CASSLGRTSTHEQYF. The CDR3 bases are TGTGCCAGCAGCTTGGGGCGGACTAGCACCCACGAGCAGTACTTC.

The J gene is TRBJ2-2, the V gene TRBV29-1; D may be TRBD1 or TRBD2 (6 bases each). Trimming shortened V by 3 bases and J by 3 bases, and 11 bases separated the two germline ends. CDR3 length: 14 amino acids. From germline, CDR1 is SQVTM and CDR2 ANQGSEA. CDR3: CSVDRRGDTGELFF. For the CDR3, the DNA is TGCAGCGTTGACAGGAGGGGGGACACCGGGGAGCTGTTTTTT.

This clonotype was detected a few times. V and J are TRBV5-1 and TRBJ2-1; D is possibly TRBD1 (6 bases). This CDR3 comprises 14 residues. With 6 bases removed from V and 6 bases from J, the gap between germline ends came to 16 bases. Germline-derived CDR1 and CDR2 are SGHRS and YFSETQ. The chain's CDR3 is CASTDMGACNEQFF. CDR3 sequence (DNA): TGCGCCAGCACCGATATGGGGGCCTGCAATGAGCAGTTCTTC.

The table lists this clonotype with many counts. CDR3 DNA sequence: TGTGCCAGCAGTTTAGGGCTAGCGGAGGCCAAAAACATTCAGTACTTC. Its translation: CASSLGLAEAKNIQYF. The chain is built from TRBV12-3 or TRBV12-4 and TRBJ2-4; 7 positions agree with TRBD2. With 1 base clipped from V and 1 base from J, the junction kept 4 bases outside the gene matches. There are 16 residues in the CDR3.

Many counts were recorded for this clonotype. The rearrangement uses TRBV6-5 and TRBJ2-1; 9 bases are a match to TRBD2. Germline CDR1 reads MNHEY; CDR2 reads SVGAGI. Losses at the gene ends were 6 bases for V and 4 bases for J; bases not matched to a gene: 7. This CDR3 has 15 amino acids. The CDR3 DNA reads TGTGCCAGCAGCCCGACTAGCGGCAGATACAATGAGCAGTTCTTC. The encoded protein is CASSPTSGRYNEQFF.

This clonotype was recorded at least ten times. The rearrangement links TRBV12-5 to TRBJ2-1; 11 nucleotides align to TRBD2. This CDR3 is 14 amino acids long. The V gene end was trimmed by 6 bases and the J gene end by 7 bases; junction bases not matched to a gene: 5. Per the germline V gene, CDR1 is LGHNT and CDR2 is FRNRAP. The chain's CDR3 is CASGGLAGKNEQFF. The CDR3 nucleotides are TGTGCTAGTGGAGGACTAGCGGGTAAGAATGAGCAGTTCTTC.

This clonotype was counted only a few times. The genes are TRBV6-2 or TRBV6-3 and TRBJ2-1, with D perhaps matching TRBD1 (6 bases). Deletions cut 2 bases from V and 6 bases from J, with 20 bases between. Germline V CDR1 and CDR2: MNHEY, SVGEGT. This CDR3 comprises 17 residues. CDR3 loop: CASSYLLSNEGVNEQFF. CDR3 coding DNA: TGTGCCAGCAGTTACCTTCTTAGCAACGAGGGGGTCAATGAGCAGTTCTTC.

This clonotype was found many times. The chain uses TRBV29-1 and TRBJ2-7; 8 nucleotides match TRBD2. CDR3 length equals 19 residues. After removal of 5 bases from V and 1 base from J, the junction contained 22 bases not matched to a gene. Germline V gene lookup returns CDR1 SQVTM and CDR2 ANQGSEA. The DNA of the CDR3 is TGCAGCGTTCTTGGACCCTCGGCCCGACTACTAGCGGAGTCCTACGAGCAGTACTTC. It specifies CSVLGPSARLLAESYEQYF.

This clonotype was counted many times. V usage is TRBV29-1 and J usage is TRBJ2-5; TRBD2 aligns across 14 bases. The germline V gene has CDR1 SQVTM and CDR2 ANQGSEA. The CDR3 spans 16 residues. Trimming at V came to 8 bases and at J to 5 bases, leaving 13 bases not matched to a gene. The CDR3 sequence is CSFRGTSGRPGETQYF. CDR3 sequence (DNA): TGCAGCTTTCGGGGGACTAGCGGGAGACCTGGGGAGACCCAGTACTTC.

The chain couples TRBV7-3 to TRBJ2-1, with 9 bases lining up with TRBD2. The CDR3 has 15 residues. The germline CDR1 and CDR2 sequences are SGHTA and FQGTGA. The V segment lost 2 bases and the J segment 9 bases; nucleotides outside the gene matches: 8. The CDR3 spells CASSLAGGAWGEQFF. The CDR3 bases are TGTGCCAGCAGCTTAGCGGGGGGGGCCTGGGGTGAGCAGTTCTTC.

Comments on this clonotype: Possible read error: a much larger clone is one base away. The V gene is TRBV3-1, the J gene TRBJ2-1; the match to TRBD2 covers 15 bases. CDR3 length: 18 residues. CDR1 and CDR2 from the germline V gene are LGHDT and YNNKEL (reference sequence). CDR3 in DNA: TGTGCCGGCAGCCAACGGACTAGCGGGAGGGCCCATTACAATGAGCAGTTCTTC. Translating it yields CAGSQRTSGRAHYNEQFF.

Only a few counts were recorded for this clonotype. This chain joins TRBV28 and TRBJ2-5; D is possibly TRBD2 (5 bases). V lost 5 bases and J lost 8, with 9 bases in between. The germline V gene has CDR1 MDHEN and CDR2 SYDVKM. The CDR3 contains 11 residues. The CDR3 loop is CASSDGRTQYF. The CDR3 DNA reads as TGTGCCAGCAGTGATGGGAGAACCCAGTACTTC.

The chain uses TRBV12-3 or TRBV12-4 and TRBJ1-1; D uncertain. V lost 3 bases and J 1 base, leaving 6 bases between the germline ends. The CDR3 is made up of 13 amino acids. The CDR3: CASSFDENTEAFF. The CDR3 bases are TGTGCCAGCAGTTTTGACGAGAACACTGAAGCTTTCTTT.

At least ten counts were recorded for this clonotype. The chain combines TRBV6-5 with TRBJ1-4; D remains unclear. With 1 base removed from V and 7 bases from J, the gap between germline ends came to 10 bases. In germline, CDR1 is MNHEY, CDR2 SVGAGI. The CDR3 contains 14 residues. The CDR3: CASSYLQTLEKLFF. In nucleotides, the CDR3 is TGTGCCAGCAGTTACTTACAGACCCTTGAAAAACTGTTTTTT.